This TCR beta chain was recovered during a study of post-analysis software for immune sequencing data. Background on the study: There were relapsing-remitting, secondary progressive and progressive-relapsing multiple sclerosis among the disease courses included.

cDNA libraries for TCR beta contained unique molecular identifiers. TCRdb reanalysed the PCR reads using MiXCR and keeps one entry per CDR3 protein. The sample consists of a few hundred thousand distinct CDR3 sequences, about 38% of them appearing once. Findings and caveats of the study: By F measure, samples from a shared preparation batch strongly co-clustered.

This clonotype occurred a few times. The antigen is undetermined. This receptor was taken from a girl aged 10-17 years with multiple sclerosis. The sample was blood.

CDR3: CASSPLYNSPLHF. The CDR3, as DNA: TGTGCCAGCAGCCCTCTATATAATTCACCCCTCCACTTT. V usage is TRBV14 and J usage is TRBJ1-6; D call uncertain. The germline CDR1 and CDR2 sequences are SGHDN and FVKESK. The V end was cut by 4 bases, the J end by 4 bases, with 5 bases between. This CDR3 has 13 amino acids.